A single T cell receptor beta chain is shown here with its context. Its antigen remains unidentified. The repertoire was sequenced with immunoSEQ multiplex PCR; TCRdb's copy has only in-frame clones and lacks some. The table has about 200,000 clones, around 88% seen once; the top ten hold about 2.9%. CDR3 length: 15 residues. The germline V gene has CDR1 SGDLS and CDR2 YYNGEE. V dropped 0 bases and J dropped 4 bases, with 13 bases sitting between them. These data come from a study of cytomegalovirus exposure and HLA in healthy donors. At the level of the study: The roughly 110 validation repertoires were reported in a later analysis to have been generated on the same platform as the roughly 630 first-cohort repertoires. Study-wide results and limits: Overall, roughly 150 TCR beta chains were annotated as cytomegalovirus-associated.

This TCR came from a woman under 30 in good health and CMV-seronegative. The rearrangement joins TRBV9 to TRBJ1-1, with D possibly matching TRBD1 (5 bases). Sequencing input: PBMCs. CDR3 bases: TGTGCCAGCAGCGTAGTGGCGGGGGGGAGCACTGAAGCTTTCTTT. This sequence encodes CASSVVAGGSTEAFF.